This T cell receptor beta chain was found in a study of cytomegalovirus exposure and HLA in healthy donors. At the level of the study: As an earlier analysis found, roughly 170 million T cells yielded about 120 million unique TCR beta sequences. Study outcomes and limitations: High specificity and sensitivity for cytomegalovirus status were reported for the classifier. Later analysis suggested links between common viral pathogens and several top significant clusters.

The primer mix had 60 Vbeta and 13 Jbeta primers. Original analysis: In a later analysis, approximately 80 million unique TCR beta chains included roughly 11 million shared by two or more donors. Generated by immunoSEQ multiplex PCR, the TCRdb table keeps only in-frame clones and is missing some. V, J and clone size are taken as reported in that table, and D and trimming were inferred from the DNA itself. The sample lists 130,000 or so clones; roughly 70% were seen once. This CDR3 is 14 amino acids long. Germline V CDR1 and CDR2: SEHNR, FQNEAQ (reference sequence). V shed 5 bases and J shed 0 bases, with 10 bases lying between them. Remarks on this clone: Its target is unknown. Within the sample, other DNA sequences also encode this same CDR3.

Sequencing was done on a sample of PBMCs. This clonotype originated in a woman aged 40 to 55 in good health and CMV-seropositive. The chain employs TRBV7-9 and TRBJ1-1; unclear D gene. The CDR3 DNA reads TGTGCCAGCAGCCTGAATGTAGTGAACACTGAAGCTTTCTTT. Translation: CASSLNVVNTEAFF.